One and the same sample provided the 23 T cell receptor beta chains below, sequenced in a study of early T cells in non-severe SARS-CoV-2 infection (dated by TCRdb to 2020 to 2022). The library was generated by 5' RACE. The reads were generated on a NextSeq 500. TCRdb ran its own pipeline on the public reads, namely fastp trimming at Q25 and MiXCR clone calling, and kept in-frame beta chains. Duplicate CDR3 protein sequences are folded into a single record with the most common DNA and genes. This sample has roughly 30,000 distinct CDR3 sequences in its table, and roughly 6.6% of those were observed once. The ten largest clonotypes hold around 2.9% of the sample. Material for sequencing was whole blood. These receptors came from an adult who was a healthcare worker with PCR-confirmed SARS-CoV-2 infection or an uninfected control (not recorded which).

The table lists this clonotype with a few counts. In DNA, the CDR3 is TGTGCCAGCAGTTGGGGGCGCAGGTCTTCGGAAGCTTTCTTT. It yields the protein CASSWGRRSSEAFF. The chain carries TRBV5-5 and TRBJ1-1; D is perhaps TRBD1 (6 bases). The germline CDR1 and CDR2 sequences are SGHKS and YYEKEE (reference sequence). V was cut by 5 bases and J by 8 bases, with 19 bases left in between. This CDR3 comprises 14 residues. Based on the CDR3 plus reference TRBV5-5 and TRBJ1-1, the full variable domain is DAGVTQSPTHLIKTRGQQVTLRCSPISGHKSVSWYQQVLGQGPQFIFQYYEKEERGRGNFPDRFSARQFPNYSSELNVNALLLGDSALYLCASSWGRRSSEAFFGQGTRLTVV.

This rearrangement joins TRBV5-1 to TRBJ2-1; tentative D call: TRBD2 (6 bases). This CDR3 spans 17 amino acids. Trimming cost V 0 bases and J 0 bases, with 13 bases left between them. Germline V gives CDR1 SGHRS, CDR2 YFSETQ. The CDR3 sequence: CASSLGNGGSSYNEQFF. DNA for the CDR3: TGCGCCAGCAGCTTGGGTAACGGAGGGAGCTCCTACAATGAGCAGTTCTTC. Supplemented by reference TRBV5-1 and TRBJ2-1, the full variable domain reads KAGVTQTPRYLIKTRGQQVTLSCSPISGHRSVSWYQQTPGQGLQFLFEYFSETQRNKGNFPGRFSGRQFSNSRSEMNVSTLELGDSALYLCASSLGNGGSSYNEQFFGPGTRLTVL.

The chain employs TRBV12-5 and TRBJ1-1; possibly TRBD1 for D (5 bases). This CDR3 contains 14 residues. CDR1 LGHNT and CDR2 FRNRAP come from the germline V gene. V lost 1 base and J 0 bases, leaving 6 bases between the germline ends. The CDR3 here is CASGLGQLNTEAFF. The CDR3 region has the DNA TGTGCTAGTGGTTTGGGACAGTTGAACACTGAAGCTTTCTTT.

The chain joins TRBV29-1 to TRBJ2-5; D ambiguous. The germline CDR1 and CDR2 sequences are SQVTM and ANQGSEA. The CDR3 extends over 10 amino acids. V dropped 4 bases and J dropped 5 bases, with 5 bases sitting between them. CDR3: CSVVWETQYF. Written as DNA, the CDR3 is TGCAGCGTTGTTTGGGAGACCCAGTACTTC.

This clonotype was seen repeatedly, ten times or more. This chain uses TRBV20-1 with TRBJ1-3; 8 bases are shared with TRBD1. Per germline, CDR1 DFQATT and CDR2 SNEGSKA (reference sequence). Trimming cost V 0 bases and J 4 bases; bases outside gene matches: 5. CDR3 length equals 15 residues. CDR3 sequence: CSARDLQGAGNTIYF. CDR3 sequence (DNA): TGCAGTGCTAGAGATTTGCAGGGGGCAGGAAACACCATATATTTT.

This clonotype was detected once. This chain uses TRBV11-2 with TRBJ2-1; 7 bases are shared with TRBD2. CDR3 length: 15 residues. The germline V gene has CDR1 SGHAT and CDR2 FQNNGV. The V and J ends lost 2 bases and 4 bases, in that order; junction bases with no gene match: 5. The CDR3 bases are TGTGCCAGCAGCTTACCAGCGGGAAGTTACAATGAGCAGTTCTTC. Translated: CASSLPAGSYNEQFF.

Worth noting for this clonotype: A read error may be the cause here, since a much bigger clone is one base away. The CDR3 ends on some other residue instead of the conserved phenylalanine or tryptophan, so this is likely a read error. The V gene is TRBV11-2, the J gene TRBJ2-1; tentative D call: TRBD1 (6 bases). CDR1 is SGHAT and CDR2 is FQNNGV in the germline V gene. CDR3 length equals 18 residues. V was trimmed by 2 bases and J by 0 bases, leaving 17 bases between them. The CDR3 region has the DNA TGTGCCAGCAGCTTAAAACAGGGACCCACAAGCTCCTACAATGAGCAGTTCTCC. Protein product: CASSLKQGPTSSYNEQFS.

This clonotype was seen a handful of times. The chain recombines TRBV20-1 with TRBJ2-2; 9 bases line up with TRBD2. In germline, CDR1 is DFQATT, CDR2 SNEGSKA (reference sequence). V lost 0 bases to trimming and J lost 0 bases; unmatched junction nucleotides: 5. The CDR3 is 17 amino acids. The DNA of the CDR3 is TGCAGTGCTAGAGATCTCCGCGGGGGGGCGAACACCGGGGAGCTGTTTTTT. It is translated as CSARDLRGGANTGELFF.

This clonotype was observed at least ten times. The chain employs TRBV4-2 and TRBJ2-2; TRBD2 matches 7 bases. V was clipped by 0 bases and J by 0 bases; unmatched bases: 7. The CDR3 sequence is 18 residues long. Germline loops: CDR1 LGHNA, CDR2 YNFKEQ. The CDR3 reads CASSQDQASGANTGELFF. CDR3 in DNA: TGTGCCAGCAGCCAAGATCAGGCTAGCGGAGCGAACACCGGGGAGCTGTTTTTT.

The V call is TRBV5-1, the J call TRBJ2-5; D could derive from TRBD1 or TRBD2 (6 bases each). Germline CDR1 and CDR2: SGHRS and YFSETQ. CDR3 length equals 14 residues. Trimming left V 5 bases short and J 7 bases short, with 18 bases between. Here the CDR3 reads CASSKGEDLGTQYF. As DNA, the CDR3 is TGCGCCAGCAGTAAGGGGGAGGATCTCGGGACCCAGTACTTC.

The chain is built from TRBV19 and TRBJ2-1; 11 nucleotides match TRBD2. V was clipped by 9 bases and J by 9 bases; unmatched bases: 7. Germline V gene sequence: CDR1 LNHDA, CDR2 SQIVND (reference sequence). This CDR3 contains 13 residues. CDR3 DNA: TGTGCCAGCCGGACTAGCGGGTTGAGTGAGCAGTTCTTC. Its translation is CASRTSGLSEQFF.

This clonotype was observed many times. The V call is TRBV29-1, the J call TRBJ1-2; D gene uncertain. V lost 5 bases to trimming and J lost 5 bases, with 12 bases between them. Per the germline V gene, CDR1 is SQVTM and CDR2 is ANQGSEA. The CDR3 consists of 12 residues. CDR3 nucleotide sequence: TGCAGCGTTTACGAGGACCCTTATGGCTACACCTTC. Translating it yields CSVYEDPYGYTF.

This clonotype was counted ten times or more. The chain carries TRBV10-2 and TRBJ2-7; 8 nucleotides align to TRBD1. The germline V gene encodes CDR1 WSHSY and CDR2 SAAADI. This CDR3 is 14 amino acids long. J lost 3 bases, V lost 6 bases, and 7 bases had no gene match. The CDR3: CASRPGQAFYEQYF. The CDR3 coding sequence is TGCGCCAGCAGGCCGGGACAGGCTTTCTACGAGCAGTACTTC.

This clonotype was counted many times. This rearrangement joins TRBV28 to TRBJ1-1; D may be TRBD1 (5 bases). Germline lookup yields CDR1 MDHEN and CDR2 SYDVKM. The CDR3 is made up of 13 amino acids. V was shortened by 2 bases and J by 5 bases, with 9 bases between the two germline ends. As DNA, the CDR3 is TGTGCCAGCAGTTTAGGTTCAGGGACTGAAGCTTTCTTT. Its translation: CASSLGSGTEAFF. Full variable domain (outside the CDR3, taken from reference TRBV28 and TRBJ1-1): DVKVTQSSRYLVKRTGEKVFLECVQDMDHENMFWYRQDPGLGLRLIYFSYDVKMKEKGDIPEGYSVSREKKERFSLILESASTNQTSMYLCASSLGSGTEAFFGQGTRLTVV.

In this sample, this clonotype turned up a few times. The V and J genes are TRBV28 and TRBJ1-4; no reliable D call. V was cut by 6 bases and J by 8 bases, with 16 bases left in between. Germline V lookup: CDR1 MDHEN, CDR2 SYDVKM. This CDR3 spans 14 amino acids. The CDR3 nucleotides are TGTGCCAGCAGGTCCGGGTCCCTTGGCGAAAAACTGTTTTTT. This sequence encodes CASRSGSLGEKLFF.

This clonotype is judged medium-sized. The chain has TRBV29-1 and TRBJ2-3; D remains unclear. From germline, CDR1 is SQVTM and CDR2 ANQGSEA. This CDR3 has 15 residues. V lost 3 bases and J lost 0, with 13 bases in between. CDR3 nucleotide sequence: TGCAGCGTTGATAGGATGTTCTCTAGCACAGATACGCAGTATTTT. Protein sequence: CSVDRMFSSTDTQYF.

The gene calls are TRBV7-9 and TRBJ2-7; tentatively, D is TRBD1 (5 bases). Trimming stripped 5 bases from V and 0 bases from J, with 8 bases between. The CDR3 consists of 13 residues. CDR1 and CDR2 from the germline V gene are SEHNR and FQNEAQ (reference sequence). The CDR3 spells CASSMDNSYEQYF. The CDR3, as DNA: TGTGCCAGCAGCATGGACAACTCCTACGAGCAGTACTTC.

This clonotype has more than one count but fewer than ten. CDR3 nucleotides: TGCAGTGCTAGAGTCGCAGGGGATGCAACTAATGAAAAACTGTTTTTT. Protein sequence: CSARVAGDATNEKLFF. The chain is built from TRBV20-1 and TRBJ1-4, with a tentative D call TRBD1 (6 bases). With 1 base removed from V and 0 bases from J, the gap between germline ends came to 12 bases. CDR3 size: 16 residues. The germline V gene encodes CDR1 DFQATT and CDR2 SNEGSKA (reference sequence).

This clonotype has only a few counts. For the CDR3, the DNA is TGCAGTGCTAGAGACCATCTTAACACTGAAGCTTTCTTT. This gives the protein CSARDHLNTEAFF. The V gene is TRBV20-1, the J gene TRBJ1-1; no firm D call. V lost 0 bases and J 2 bases, leaving 7 bases between the germline ends. The CDR3 loop spans 13 amino acids. Per the germline V gene, CDR1 is DFQATT and CDR2 is SNEGSKA (reference sequence).

This clonotype was found many times. V usage is TRBV7-3 and J usage is TRBJ2-3; 7 nucleotides match TRBD2. This CDR3 comprises 15 residues. The germline V gene encodes CDR1 SGHTA and CDR2 FQGTGA. V shed 3 bases and J 3 bases; nucleotides not matched to a gene: 6. CDR3 nucleotide sequence: TGTGCCAGCAGCTTGGGCGGGAGTAGGACAGATACGCAGTATTTT. As protein: CASSLGGSRTDTQYF.

CDR3 nucleotide sequence: TGTGCCAGCAGTCTGGGTTCAGATACGCAGTATTTT. As protein: CASSLGSDTQYF. The rearrangement links TRBV12-3 or TRBV12-4 to TRBJ2-3, with D unclear. The CDR3 loop spans 12 amino acids. V was pared by 5 bases and J by 4 bases, with 7 bases between.

This clonotype was counted at least ten times. The chain has TRBV12-3 or TRBV12-4 and TRBJ2-2, with 7 bases fitting TRBD2. The CDR3 loop spans 14 amino acids. With 5 bases clipped from V and 3 bases from J, the junction kept 3 bases outside the gene matches. The CDR3 here is CASSRTSHTGELFF. CDR3 DNA sequence: TGTGCCAGCAGTCGGACTAGTCACACCGGGGAGCTGTTTTTT.

The rearrangement links TRBV28 to TRBJ2-1; 7 bases line up with TRBD1. With 7 bases clipped from V and 0 bases from J, the junction kept 9 bases outside the gene matches. Germline V lookup: CDR1 MDHEN, CDR2 SYDVKM. CDR3 length: 16 amino acids. The CDR3 sequence is CASTPTGTVSYNEQFF. CDR3 sequence (DNA): TGTGCCAGCACTCCGACCGGGACAGTCTCCTACAATGAGCAGTTCTTC.